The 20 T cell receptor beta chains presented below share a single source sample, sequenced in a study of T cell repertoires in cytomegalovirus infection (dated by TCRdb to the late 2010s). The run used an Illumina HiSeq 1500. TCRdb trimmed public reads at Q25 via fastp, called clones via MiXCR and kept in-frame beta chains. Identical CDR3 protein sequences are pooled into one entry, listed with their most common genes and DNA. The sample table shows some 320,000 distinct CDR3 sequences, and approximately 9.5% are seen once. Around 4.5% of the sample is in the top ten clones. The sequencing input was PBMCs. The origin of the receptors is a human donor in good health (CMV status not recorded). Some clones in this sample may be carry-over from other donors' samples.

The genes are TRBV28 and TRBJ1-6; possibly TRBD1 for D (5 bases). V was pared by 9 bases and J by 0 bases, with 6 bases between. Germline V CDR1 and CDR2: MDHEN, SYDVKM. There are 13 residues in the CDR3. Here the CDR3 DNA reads TGTGCCAGTGACAGCTCCTATAATTCACCCCTCCACTTT. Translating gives CASDSSYNSPLHF.

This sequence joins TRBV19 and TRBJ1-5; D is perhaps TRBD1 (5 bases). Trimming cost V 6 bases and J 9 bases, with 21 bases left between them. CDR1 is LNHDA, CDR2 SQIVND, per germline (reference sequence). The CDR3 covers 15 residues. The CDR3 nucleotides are TGTGCCAGTAGCACCCGGGACGCCCGGGACCGGCCCCAGCATTTT. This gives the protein CASSTRDARDRPQHF.

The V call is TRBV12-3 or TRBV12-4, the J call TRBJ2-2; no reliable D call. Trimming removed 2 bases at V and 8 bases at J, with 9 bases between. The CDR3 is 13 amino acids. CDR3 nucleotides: TGTGCCAGCAGTTTAAGGCAAGCGGGGGAGCTGTTTTTT. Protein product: CASSLRQAGELFF.

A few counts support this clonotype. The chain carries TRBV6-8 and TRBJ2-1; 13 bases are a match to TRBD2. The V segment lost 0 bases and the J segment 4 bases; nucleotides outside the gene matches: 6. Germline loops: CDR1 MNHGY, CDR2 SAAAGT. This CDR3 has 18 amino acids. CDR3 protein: CASSYSLLAGGGYNEQFF. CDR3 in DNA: TGTGCCAGCAGTTACTCCCTACTAGCGGGAGGGGGGTACAATGAGCAGTTCTTC.

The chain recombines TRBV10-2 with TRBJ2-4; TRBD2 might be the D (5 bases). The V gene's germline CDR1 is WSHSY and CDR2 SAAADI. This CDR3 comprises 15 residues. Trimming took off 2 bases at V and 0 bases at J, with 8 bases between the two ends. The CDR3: CASSEAGVAKNIQYF. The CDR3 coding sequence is TGCGCCAGCAGTGAGGCCGGGGTAGCCAAAAACATTCAGTACTTC.

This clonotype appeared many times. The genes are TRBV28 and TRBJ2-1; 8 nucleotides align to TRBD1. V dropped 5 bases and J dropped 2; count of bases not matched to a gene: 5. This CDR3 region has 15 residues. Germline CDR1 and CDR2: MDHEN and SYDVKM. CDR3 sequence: CASSGPGGAYNEQFF. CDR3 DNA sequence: TGTGCCAGCAGTGGCCCAGGGGGCGCCTACAATGAGCAGTTCTTC.

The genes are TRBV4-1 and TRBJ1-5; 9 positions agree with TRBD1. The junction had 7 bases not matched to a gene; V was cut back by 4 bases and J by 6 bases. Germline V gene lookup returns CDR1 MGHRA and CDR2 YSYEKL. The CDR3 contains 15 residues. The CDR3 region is CASSPRTGASQPQHF. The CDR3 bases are TGCGCCAGCAGCCCCAGGACAGGGGCAAGTCAGCCCCAGCATTTT.

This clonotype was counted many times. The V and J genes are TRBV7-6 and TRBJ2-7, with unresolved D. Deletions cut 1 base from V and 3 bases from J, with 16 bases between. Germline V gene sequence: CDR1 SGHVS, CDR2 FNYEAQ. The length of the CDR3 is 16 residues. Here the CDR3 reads CASSLENTPLVYEQYF. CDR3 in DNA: TGTGCCAGCAGCTTAGAAAATACCCCTCTGGTCTACGAGCAGTACTTC.

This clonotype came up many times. The CDR3 sequence: CSAPPPSRVQETQYF. In DNA, the CDR3 is TGCAGTGCTCCCCCTCCGTCTCGGGTACAAGAGACCCAGTACTTC. V usage is TRBV20-1 and J usage is TRBJ2-5, with D unresolved. This CDR3 contains 15 residues. Trimming left V 5 bases short and J 2 bases short, with 18 bases between. Germline V lookup: CDR1 DFQATT, CDR2 SNEGSKA (reference sequence).

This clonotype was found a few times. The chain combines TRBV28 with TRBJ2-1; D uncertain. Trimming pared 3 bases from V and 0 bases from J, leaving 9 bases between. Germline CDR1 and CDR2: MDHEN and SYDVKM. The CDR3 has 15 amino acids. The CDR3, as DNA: TGTGCCAGCAGTTTTGCCAGGCTCTCCTACAATGAGCAGTTCTTC. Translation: CASSFARLSYNEQFF.

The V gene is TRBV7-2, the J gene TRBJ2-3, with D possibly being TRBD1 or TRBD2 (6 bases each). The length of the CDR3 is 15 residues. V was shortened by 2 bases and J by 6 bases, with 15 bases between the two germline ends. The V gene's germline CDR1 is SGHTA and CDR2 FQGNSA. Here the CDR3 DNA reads TGTGCCAGCAGCTTAAACACTCGGGGGCTGGATACGCAGTATTTT. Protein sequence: CASSLNTRGLDTQYF.

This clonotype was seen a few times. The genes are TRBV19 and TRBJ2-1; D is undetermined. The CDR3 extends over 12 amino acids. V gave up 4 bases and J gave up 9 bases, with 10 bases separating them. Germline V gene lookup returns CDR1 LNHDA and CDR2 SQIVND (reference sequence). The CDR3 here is CASSTGPGEQFF. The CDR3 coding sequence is TGTGCCAGTAGTACCGGACCGGGTGAGCAGTTCTTC.

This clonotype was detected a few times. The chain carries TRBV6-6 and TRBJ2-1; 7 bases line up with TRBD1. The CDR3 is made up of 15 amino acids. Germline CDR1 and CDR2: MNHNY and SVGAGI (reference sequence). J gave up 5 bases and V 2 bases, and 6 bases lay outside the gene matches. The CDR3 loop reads CASSYQGQLNNEQFF. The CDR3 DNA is TGTGCCAGCAGTTACCAGGGACAGCTTAACAATGAGCAGTTCTTC.

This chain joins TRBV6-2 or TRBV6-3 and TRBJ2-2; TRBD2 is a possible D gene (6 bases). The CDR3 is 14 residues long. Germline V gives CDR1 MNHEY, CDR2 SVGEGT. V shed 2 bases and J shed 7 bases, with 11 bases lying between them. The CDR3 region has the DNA TGTGCCAGCAGTTACGTCGGGGGTCTCGGGGAGCTGTTTTTT. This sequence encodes CASSYVGGLGELFF.

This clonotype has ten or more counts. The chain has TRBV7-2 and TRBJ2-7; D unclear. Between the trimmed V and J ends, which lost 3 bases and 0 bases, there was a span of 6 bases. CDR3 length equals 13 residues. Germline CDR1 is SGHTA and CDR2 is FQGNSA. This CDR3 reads CASSFGISYEQYF. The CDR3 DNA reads TGTGCCAGCAGCTTCGGAATCTCCTACGAGCAGTACTTC. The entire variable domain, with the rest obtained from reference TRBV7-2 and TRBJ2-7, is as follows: GAGVSQSPSNKVTEKGKDVELRCDPISGHTALYWYRQSLGQGLEFLIYFQGNSAPDKSGLPSDRFSAERTGGSVSTLTIQRTQQEDSAVYLCASSFGISYEQYFGPGTRLTVT.

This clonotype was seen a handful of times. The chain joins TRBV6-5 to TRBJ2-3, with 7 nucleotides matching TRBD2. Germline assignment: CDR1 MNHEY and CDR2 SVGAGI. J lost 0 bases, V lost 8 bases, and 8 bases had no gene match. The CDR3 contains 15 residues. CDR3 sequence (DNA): TGTGCCAGCGCCCGGGACTACGCAAGCACAGATACGCAGTATTTT. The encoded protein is CASARDYASTDTQYF.

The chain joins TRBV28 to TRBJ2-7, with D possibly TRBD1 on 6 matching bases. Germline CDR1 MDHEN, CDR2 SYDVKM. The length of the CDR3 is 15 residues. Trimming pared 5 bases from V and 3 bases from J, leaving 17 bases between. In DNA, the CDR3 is TGTGCCAGCAGTACCACAGGGCCCCCACGCTACGAGCAGTACTTC. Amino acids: CASSTTGPPRYEQYF.

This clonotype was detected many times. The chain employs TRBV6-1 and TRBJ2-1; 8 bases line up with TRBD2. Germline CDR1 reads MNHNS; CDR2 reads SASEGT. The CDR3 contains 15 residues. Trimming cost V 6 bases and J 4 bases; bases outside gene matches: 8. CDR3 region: CASRTSGSRYNEQFF. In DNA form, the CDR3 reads TGTGCCAGCAGGACGAGCGGGAGTAGATACAATGAGCAGTTCTTC.

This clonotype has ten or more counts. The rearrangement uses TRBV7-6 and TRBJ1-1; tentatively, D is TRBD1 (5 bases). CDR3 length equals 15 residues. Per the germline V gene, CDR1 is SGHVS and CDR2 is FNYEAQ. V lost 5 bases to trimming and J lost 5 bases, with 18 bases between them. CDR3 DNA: TGTGCCAGCAGCCCCGCGGGGGGTTCTTTGACTGAAGCTTTCTTT. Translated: CASSPAGGSLTEAFF.

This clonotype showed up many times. CDR3 sequence: CASSESRGVYEQYF. The CDR3 DNA sequence: TGTGCCAGCAGTGAATCAAGGGGTGTCTACGAGCAGTACTTC. The V call is TRBV25-1, the J call TRBJ2-7, with TRBD1 as a possible D gene (5 bases). The CDR3 consists of 14 residues. CDR1 is MGHDK and CDR2 is SYGVNS in the germline V gene. V gave up 1 base and J gave up 3 bases, with 10 bases separating them.